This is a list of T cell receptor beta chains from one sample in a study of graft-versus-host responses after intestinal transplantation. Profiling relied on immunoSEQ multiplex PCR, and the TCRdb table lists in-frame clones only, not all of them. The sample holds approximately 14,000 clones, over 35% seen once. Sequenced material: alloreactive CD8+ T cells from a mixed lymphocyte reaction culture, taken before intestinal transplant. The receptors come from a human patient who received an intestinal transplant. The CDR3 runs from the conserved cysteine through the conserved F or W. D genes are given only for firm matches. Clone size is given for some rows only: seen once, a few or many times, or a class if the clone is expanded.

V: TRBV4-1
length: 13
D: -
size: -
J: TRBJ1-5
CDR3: CASSQLSELPQHF
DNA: TGCGCCAGCAGCCAACTGTCGGAACTTCCCCAGCATTTT

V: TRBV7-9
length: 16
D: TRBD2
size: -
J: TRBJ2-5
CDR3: CASSLGSSGVQETQYF
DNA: TGTGCCAGCAGCTTAGGGTCTAGCGGGGTCCAAGAGACCCAGTACTTC

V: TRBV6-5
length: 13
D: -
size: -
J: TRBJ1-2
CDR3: CASSEVRARGYTF
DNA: TGTGCCAGCAGTGAAGTTAGGGCACGCGGCTACACCTTC

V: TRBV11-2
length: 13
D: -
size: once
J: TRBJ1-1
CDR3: CASSQDRLLRAFF
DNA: TGTGCCAGCAGCCAAGACAGGTTGCTCCGAGCTTTCTTT

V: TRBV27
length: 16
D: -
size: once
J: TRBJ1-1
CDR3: CASSWTGTHMNTEAFF
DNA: TGTGCCAGCAGTTGGACCGGGACACACATGAACACTGAAGCTTTCTTT

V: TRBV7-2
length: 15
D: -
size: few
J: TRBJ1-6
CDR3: CASSAIGSENSPLHF
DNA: TGTGCCAGCAGCGCCATTGGGTCGGAAAATTCACCCCTCCACTTT

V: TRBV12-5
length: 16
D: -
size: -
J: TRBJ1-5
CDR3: CASGPTPNSPNQPQHF
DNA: TGTGCTAGTGGGCCGACACCCAACTCCCCCAATCAGCCCCAGCATTTT

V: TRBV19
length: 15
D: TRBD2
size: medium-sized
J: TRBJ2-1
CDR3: CASSPSGGTYNEQFF
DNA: TGTGCCAGTAGTCCAAGCGGGGGGACCTACAATGAGCAGTTCTTC

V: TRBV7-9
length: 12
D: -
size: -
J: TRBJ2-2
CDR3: CASSPDTGELFF
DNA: TGTGCCAGCAGCCCAGACACCGGGGAGCTGTTTTTT

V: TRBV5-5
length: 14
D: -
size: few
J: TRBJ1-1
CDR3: CASSLGGGYTEAFF
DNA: TGTGCCAGCAGCTTAGGAGGCGGATACACTGAAGCTTTCTTT

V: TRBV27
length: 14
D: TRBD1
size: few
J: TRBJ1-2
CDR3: CASSLAEGANGYTF
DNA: TGTGCCAGCAGTTTGGCGGAGGGGGCTAATGGCTACACCTTC

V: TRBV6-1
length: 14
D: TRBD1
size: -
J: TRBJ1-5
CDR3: CASRKGGVSQPQHF
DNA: TGTGCCAGCAGGAAAGGGGGCGTCAGTCAGCCCCAGCATTTT

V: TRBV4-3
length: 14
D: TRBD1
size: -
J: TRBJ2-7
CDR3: CASSHGQGAYEQYF
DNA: TGCGCCAGCAGCCACGGACAGGGGGCCTACGAGCAGTACTTC

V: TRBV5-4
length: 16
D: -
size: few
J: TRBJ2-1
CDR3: CASSTNPRSSYNEQFF
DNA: TGTGCCAGCAGCACTAACCCCAGGAGCTCCTACAATGAGCAGTTCTTC

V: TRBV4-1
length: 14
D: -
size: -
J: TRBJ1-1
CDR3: CASSKTRGLGEAFF
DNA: TGCGCCAGCAGCAAGACCAGGGGCTTGGGTGAAGCTTTCTTT

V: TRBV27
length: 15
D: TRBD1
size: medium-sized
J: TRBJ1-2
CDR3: CASSLTPTGNYGYTF
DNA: TGTGCCAGCAGTTTAACCCCGACAGGGAACTATGGCTACACCTTC

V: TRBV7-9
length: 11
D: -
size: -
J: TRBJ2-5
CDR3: CASSRGETQYF
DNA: TGTGCCAGCAGCCGAGGGGAGACCCAGTACTTC

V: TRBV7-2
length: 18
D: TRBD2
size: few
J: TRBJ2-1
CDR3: CASSRGVAGGITYNEQFF
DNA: TGTGCCAGCAGCCGCGGGGTAGCGGGGGGTATAACCTACAATGAGCAGTTCTTC

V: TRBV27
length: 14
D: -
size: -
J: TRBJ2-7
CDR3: CASSSGGSGYEQYF
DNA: TGTGCCAGCAGTTCTGGGGGCAGTGGCTACGAGCAGTACTTC

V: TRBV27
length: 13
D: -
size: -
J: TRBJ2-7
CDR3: CASSTGSSYEQYF
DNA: TGTGCCAGCAGTACAGGGAGCTCCTACGAGCAGTACTTC

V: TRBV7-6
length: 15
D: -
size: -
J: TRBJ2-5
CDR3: CASSLGGYTQETQYF
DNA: TGTGCCAGCAGCTTAGGGGGGTATACCCAAGAGACCCAGTACTTC

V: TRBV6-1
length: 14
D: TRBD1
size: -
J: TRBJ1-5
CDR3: CASTIRGRNQPQHF
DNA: TGTGCCAGCACTATCAGGGGGCGGAATCAGCCCCAGCATTTT

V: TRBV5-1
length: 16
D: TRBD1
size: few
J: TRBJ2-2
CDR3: CASSWGQGVFTGELFF
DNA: TGCGCCAGCAGCTGGGGACAGGGCGTTTTCACCGGGGAGCTGTTTTTT

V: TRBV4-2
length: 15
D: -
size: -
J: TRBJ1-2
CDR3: CASSQEAGLDYGYTF
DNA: TGTGCCAGCAGCCAAGAGGCGGGTTTAGACTATGGCTACACCTTC

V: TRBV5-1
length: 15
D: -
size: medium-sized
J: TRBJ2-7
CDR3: CASSPWVAAGYEQYF
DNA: TGCGCCAGCAGCCCCTGGGTTGCGGCGGGATACGAGCAGTACTTC

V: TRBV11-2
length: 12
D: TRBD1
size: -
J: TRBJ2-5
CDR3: CASSYRGETQYF
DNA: TGTGCCAGCAGTTACAGGGGAGAGACCCAGTACTTC

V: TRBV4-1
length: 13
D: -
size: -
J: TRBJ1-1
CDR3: CASGRQVATEAFF
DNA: TGCGCCAGCGGACGACAAGTAGCCACTGAAGCTTTCTTT

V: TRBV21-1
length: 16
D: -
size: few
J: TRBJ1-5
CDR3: CASSKEAGGCSQPQHF
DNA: TGTGCCAGCAGCAAAGAGGCAGGGGGCTGTAGTCAGCCCCAGCATTTT

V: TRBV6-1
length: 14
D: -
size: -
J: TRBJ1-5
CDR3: CASSLGALGQPQHF
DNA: TGTGCCAGCAGCCTGGGGGCGCTTGGTCAGCCCCAGCATTTT

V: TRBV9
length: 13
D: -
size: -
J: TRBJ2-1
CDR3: CASSVASAKEQFF
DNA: TGTGCCAGCAGCGTTGCTTCCGCTAAGGAGCAGTTCTTC

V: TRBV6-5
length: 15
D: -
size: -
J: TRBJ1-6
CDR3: CASSARGSYNSPLHF
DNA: TGTGCCAGCAGTGCAAGAGGGTCTTATAATTCACCCCTCCACTTT

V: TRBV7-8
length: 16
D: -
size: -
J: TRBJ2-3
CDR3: CASSLGFQGSTDTQYF
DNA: TGTGCCAGCAGCTTAGGGTTTCAGGGTAGCACAGATACGCAGTATTTT

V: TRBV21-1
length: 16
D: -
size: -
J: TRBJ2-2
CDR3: CASNPNRDRNTGELFF
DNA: TGTGCCAGCAATCCCAACCGGGACAGAAACACCGGGGAGCTGTTTTTT

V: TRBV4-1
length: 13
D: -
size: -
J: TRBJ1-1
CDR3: CASSQGVNTEAFF
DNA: TGCGCCAGCAGCCAAGGAGTGAACACTGAAGCTTTCTTT

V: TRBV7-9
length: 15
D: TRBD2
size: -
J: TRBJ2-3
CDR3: CASSLTSGVTDTQYF
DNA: TGTGCCAGCAGCTTGACTAGCGGGGTGACAGATACGCAGTATTTT

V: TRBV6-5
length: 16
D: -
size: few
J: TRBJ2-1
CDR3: CASSYTGRSSYNEQFF
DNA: TGTGCCAGCAGTTACACCGGACGAAGCTCCTACAATGAGCAGTTCTTC

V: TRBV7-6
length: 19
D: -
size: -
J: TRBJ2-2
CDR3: CASSLDRRGILGNTGELFF
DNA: TGTGCCAGCAGCTTAGATAGGAGGGGGATCTTAGGGAACACCGGGGAGCTGTTTTTT

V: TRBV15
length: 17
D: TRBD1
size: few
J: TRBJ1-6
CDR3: CATSRDLGTGARSPLHF
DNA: TGTGCCACCAGCAGAGATTTGGGGACAGGGGCGCGTTCACCCCTCCACTTT

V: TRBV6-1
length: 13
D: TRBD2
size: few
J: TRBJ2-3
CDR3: CATAGGSTDTQYF
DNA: TGTGCCACCGCGGGGGGAAGCACAGATACGCAGTATTTT

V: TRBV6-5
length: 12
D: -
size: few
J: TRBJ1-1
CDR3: CASSYPFGEAFF
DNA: TGTGCCAGCAGTTACCCCTTCGGTGAAGCTTTCTTT